This TCR beta chain is from a study of T cell responses to AZD1222 COVID-19 vaccine. Clones were read by immunoSEQ multiplex PCR, and TCRdb kept only the in-frame ones, dropping some. The sample shows 150,000 to 200,000 clones, approximately 90% of them seen only once. Germline loops: CDR1 LNHDA, CDR2 SQIVND (reference sequence). CDR3 length: 15 amino acids. Trimming removed 3 bases from V and 2 bases from J; junction bases left unmatched: 6. This TCR was sampled from an adult in good health. The chain is built from TRBV19 and TRBJ2-5, with 7 bases aligning to TRBD1. The sequences come from peripheral blood, collected on day 0 of AZD1222 vaccination. The CDR3 reads CASSIRDSRQETQYF. CDR3 nucleotides: TGTGCCAGTAGTATTCGGGACAGCCGACAAGAGACCCAGTACTTC.